These 5 T cell receptor beta chains came from one sample sequenced in a study of blood T cells in healthy people across ages. Then a second PCR, running about 7 to 11 cycles, was carried out with a sample-barcoded 5' primer and a J-beta primer mix. Using its own MiXCR run on the 5' RACE reads, TCRdb lists one record per CDR3 protein. The profile shows hundreds of thousands of distinct CDR3 sequences, 55% to 65% of them singletons. Sequencing was carried out using blood. The receptors shown here come from a man in his thirties or forties in good health.

This sequence joins TRBV4-3 and TRBJ1-6; a possible D gene is TRBD1 (5 bases). CDR3 length equals 16 residues. Trimming pared 0 bases from V and 8 bases from J, leaving 14 bases between. Germline V gene data show CDR1 as LGHNA and CDR2 as YSLEER. The CDR3 reads CASSQDPGRGYSPLHF. In DNA form, the CDR3 reads TGCGCCAGCAGCCAAGATCCGGGACGGGGGTATTCACCCCTCCACTTT.

The rearrangement uses TRBV27 and TRBJ1-2, with 10 bases identical to TRBD1. This CDR3 has 14 amino acids. Germline CDR1 and CDR2: MNHEY and SMNVEV (reference sequence). V dropped 5 bases and J dropped 7; count of bases not matched to a gene: 7. This CDR3 reads CASSPGQGFLGYTF. Here the CDR3 DNA reads TGTGCCAGCAGTCCGGGACAGGGGTTTCTTGGCTACACCTTC.

The CDR3 here is CSARDRGQGFGYTF. In DNA form, the CDR3 reads TGCAGTGCTAGAGATCGGGGACAGGGGTTTGGCTACACCTTC. The rearrangement links TRBV20-1 to TRBJ1-2; 10 bases match TRBD1. CDR3 size: 14 residues. Germline V lookup: CDR1 DFQATT, CDR2 SNEGSKA (reference sequence). The junction had 5 bases not matched to a gene; V was cut back by 0 bases and J by 7 bases.

In DNA form, the CDR3 reads TGTGCCCTCCGGGGGACAGGGGACTCTGGGGCCAACGTCCTGACTTTC. Protein product: CALRGTGDSGANVLTF. The rearrangement uses TRBV10-3 and TRBJ2-6, with TRBD1 identical over 10 bases. This CDR3 has 16 residues. The trim removed 11 bases at V and 0 bases at J, leaving 7 bases unmatched. Germline V CDR1 and CDR2: ENHRY, SYGVKD.

A note on this clonotype: The junction departs from the called germline gene at one end, perhaps through a read error. The chain couples TRBV7-3 to TRBJ2-3; 8 bases fit TRBD2. Germline V gives CDR1 SGHTA, CDR2 FQGTGA. There are 15 residues in the CDR3. The CDR3 sequence is CACSLTLAEADTQYF. For the CDR3, the DNA is TGTGCCTGCAGCTTAACACTAGCGGAAGCAGATACGCAGTATTTT.